This TCR beta chain emerged from a study of beta chain features in type 1 diabetes. Broader study findings: Shortening that was moderate but significant affected the TCRB CDR3s of Type 1 diabetes patients in all four CD4+ subsets.

Reverse transcribing all isolated RNA meant expressed TCRB transcripts were sequenced. The assay was immunoSEQ multiplex PCR, and TCRdb's table has in-frame clones only and misses some. Of roughly 160,000 clones in the sample, approximately 7.8% were seen once. This CDR3 comprises 14 residues. Germline trimming cut 7 bases from V and 7 bases from J; bases unmatched to any gene: 13. Germline CDR1 SQVTM, CDR2 ANQGSEA. Note on this clone: As yet, its antigen is unknown.

V gene TRBV29-1 combines with J gene TRBJ2-1; 7 bases agree with TRBD1. The sample comprised central memory CD4+ T cells from blood. The TCR originated in a woman aged 40 to 49 with type 1 diabetes. The CDR3 region has the DNA TGCAGCGCTTTGGCGCACAGGGGAACGAATGAGCAGTTCTTC. Its protein is CSALAHRGTNEQFF.